This entry concerns a single T cell receptor (beta chain). Only in-frame clones appear in the TCRdb table, and some are missing; sequencing was by immunoSEQ multiplex PCR. The sample carries around 110,000 clones, about 90% recorded once. The data were obtained in a study of CD4+ T cells in melanoma. With 6 bases removed from V and 5 bases from J, the gap between germline ends came to 11 bases. The CDR3 sequence is 12 residues long. Germline CDR1 is MNHEY and CDR2 is SMNVEV (reference sequence). Sample: peripheral blood. The chain is built from TRBV27 and TRBJ2-7; D assignment may be TRBD1 or TRBD2 (5 bases each). The TCR comes from a human donor with melanoma. This CDR3 is CASRGDLNEQYF. CDR3 in DNA: TGTGCCAGCAGGGGGGACCTCAACGAGCAGTACTTC.